The 4 T cell receptor beta chains below all came from one sample that was sequenced in a study of shared clonotypes between healthy human individuals. Assay used: immunoSEQ multiplex PCR; TCRdb lists only in-frame clones, some missing. Altogether approximately 2,300,000 clones are present, 85% to 95% being singletons, with the ten largest covering approximately 0.39%. Sequencing was done on a sample of naive CD4+ T cells from PBMCs. Subset defined: CD45RA+ positively selected. The receptors derive from a man younger than 30 in good health. Some clones in this sample may be carry-over from other donors' samples.

The chain combines TRBV11-2 with TRBJ2-5; a weak D match, TRBD1 (5 bases). V was trimmed by 6 bases and J by 6 bases, leaving 17 bases between them. This CDR3 spans 14 amino acids. Per germline, CDR1 SGHAT and CDR2 FQNNGV. The CDR3 sequence: CASRNHQGGQTQYF. CDR3 bases: TGTGCCAGCAGAAACCACCAGGGTGGGCAGACCCAGTACTTC.

The chain employs TRBV7-8 and TRBJ1-5, with no clear D. Trimming removed 4 bases at V and 7 bases at J, with 11 bases between. CDR3 length: 13 amino acids. CDR1 is SGHVS and CDR2 is FQNEAQ in the germline V gene. In DNA form, the CDR3 reads TGTGCCAGCAGCTCCCGCCCGGGACAGCCCCAGCATTTT. This gives the protein CASSSRPGQPQHF.

The chain employs TRBV29-1 and TRBJ2-7, with D perhaps matching TRBD1 (6 bases). Germline CDR1 is SQVTM and CDR2 is ANQGSEA. V gave up 4 bases and J gave up 6 bases, with 16 bases separating them. The CDR3 has 13 amino acids. The CDR3: CSVGGRGLVEQYF. The DNA for the CDR3 is TGCAGCGTTGGGGGCAGGGGATTGGTCGAGCAGTACTTC.

The V call is TRBV5-1, the J call TRBJ2-7; D gene uncertain. Trimming pared 7 bases from V and 6 bases from J, leaving 20 bases between. The length of the CDR3 is 14 residues. Germline loops: CDR1 SGHRS, CDR2 YFSETQ. DNA for the CDR3: TGCGCCAGCTTGGACCCCTCCGGCCCTGGCGAGCAGTACTTC. It encodes CASLDPSGPGEQYF.